The rows below give T cell receptor beta chains drawn from one sample of a study of tumor and adjacent non-tumor tissue in lung cancer. TCRdb reanalysed the multiplex PCR reads using MiXCR and keeps one entry per CDR3 protein. Altogether under 45,000 distinct CDR3 sequences are present, more than 50% being singletons, with the ten largest covering about 41%. Sequenced input: distant non-tumor lung tissue. Receptors originate from a man over 45 with non-small cell lung cancer. Both conserved end residues are part of each CDR3. Fields, in order: J gene, CDR3 length, V gene, clone size, D gene, CDR3 protein, CDR3 DNA. D genes are given only for firm matches. Clone size, where shown, is once, few, many, or a class for clones that have expanded.

J gene: TRBJ2-1
CDR3 length: 15
V gene: TRBV6-2/TRBV6-3
clone size: once
D gene: -
CDR3 protein: CASGREGGPYNEQFF
CDR3 DNA: TGTGCCAGCGGCCGCGAGGGGGGACCCTACAATGAGCAGTTCTTC

J gene: TRBJ2-7
CDR3 length: 17
V gene: TRBV11-2
clone size: many
D gene: -
CDR3 protein: CASSLVSHGHAIYEQYF
CDR3 DNA: TGTGCCAGCAGCTTAGTCTCCCACGGACATGCGATCTACGAGCAGTACTTC

J gene: TRBJ2-1
CDR3 length: 15
V gene: TRBV29-1
clone size: -
D gene: TRBD2
CDR3 protein: CSVELLAGARNEQSF
CDR3 DNA: TGCAGCGTCGAACTTCTAGCGGGAGCGCGGAATGAGCAGTCTTTC

J gene: TRBJ1-2
CDR3 length: 17
V gene: TRBV4-1
clone size: -
D gene: -
CDR3 protein: CASSQISRAEGKFSYTF
CDR3 DNA: TGCGCCAGCAGCCAAATCTCCAGGGCGGAGGGGAAGTTTAGTTACACCTTC

J gene: TRBJ2-5
CDR3 length: 15
V gene: TRBV20-1
clone size: -
D gene: TRBD2
CDR3 protein: CSAPTSGRAAETQYF
CDR3 DNA: TGCAGTGCTCCCACCAGCGGGAGGGCCGCAGAGACCCAGTACTTC

J gene: TRBJ2-5
CDR3 length: 18
V gene: TRBV27
clone size: -
D gene: TRBD2
CDR3 protein: CASSLHARIAGGGETQYF
CDR3 DNA: TGTGCCAGCAGTTTACACGCCCGGATAGCGGGAGGGGGAGAGACCCAGTACTTC

J gene: TRBJ1-4
CDR3 length: 19
V gene: TRBV28
clone size: -
D gene: -
CDR3 protein: CASSFRARRSSATNEKLFF
CDR3 DNA: TGTGCCAGCAGTTTCCGGGCAAGACGATCCTCTGCAACTAATGAAAAACTGTTTTTT

J gene: TRBJ2-5
CDR3 length: 14
V gene: TRBV7-9
clone size: once
D gene: TRBD2
CDR3 protein: CASRPLAEQDTQYF
CDR3 DNA: TGTGCCAGCAGACCACTAGCGGAGCAAGATACCCAGTACTTC

J gene: TRBJ2-7
CDR3 length: 13
V gene: TRBV12-3/TRBV12-4
clone size: -
D gene: TRBD1
CDR3 protein: CACSPGTAYEQYF
CDR3 DNA: TGTGCCTGCAGCCCAGGGACAGCATACGAGCAGTACTTC

J gene: TRBJ2-3
CDR3 length: 15
V gene: TRBV20-1
clone size: -
D gene: -
CDR3 protein: CSARDGGGVTDTQYF
CDR3 DNA: TGCAGTGCTAGAGATGGAGGGGGCGTAACAGATACGCAGTATTTT

J gene: TRBJ2-1
CDR3 length: 15
V gene: TRBV5-1
clone size: -
D gene: TRBD2
CDR3 protein: CASSPSGVGYNEQFF
CDR3 DNA: TGCGCCAGCAGCCCTAGCGGAGTGGGTTACAATGAGCAGTTCTTC

J gene: TRBJ2-7
CDR3 length: 13
V gene: TRBV11-1
clone size: -
D gene: -
CDR3 protein: CATILSGLLGQYF
CDR3 DNA: TGTGCCACCATCTTATCAGGACTCTTGGGGCAGTACTTC

J gene: TRBJ2-1
CDR3 length: 15
V gene: TRBV7-8
clone size: -
D gene: TRBD2
CDR3 protein: CVSSTSVDSYNEQFF
CDR3 DNA: TGTGTCAGTAGCACTAGCGTGGACTCCTACAATGAGCAGTTCTTC

J gene: TRBJ2-1
CDR3 length: 16
V gene: TRBV11-2
clone size: -
D gene: -
CDR3 protein: CASSLEGPLDYNEQFF
CDR3 DNA: TGTGCCAGCAGCTTGGAGGGACCGTTAGACTACAATGAGCAGTTCTTC

J gene: TRBJ2-7
CDR3 length: 14
V gene: TRBV11-2
clone size: -
D gene: -
CDR3 protein: CTSTTQGAGYEQYF
CDR3 DNA: TGTACCAGCACAACACAGGGTGCCGGCTACGAGCAGTATTTC

J gene: TRBJ1-5
CDR3 length: 14
V gene: TRBV5-5
clone size: -
D gene: -
CDR3 protein: CDGSPIISNQPQHF
CDR3 DNA: TGTGACGGCAGCCCTATCATCAGCAATCAGCCCCAGCATTTT

J gene: TRBJ2-7
CDR3 length: 14
V gene: TRBV5-6
clone size: many
D gene: TRBD2
CDR3 protein: CASSRTSGTYEQYF
CDR3 DNA: TGTGCCAGCAGCCGGACTAGCGGAACTTACGAGCAGTACTTC

J gene: TRBJ2-1
CDR3 length: 14
V gene: TRBV6-5
clone size: many
D gene: -
CDR3 protein: CASSYSYRDDEQFF
CDR3 DNA: TGTGCCAGCAGTTACTCGTACAGGGATGATGAGCAGTTCTTC

J gene: TRBJ2-7
CDR3 length: 14
V gene: TRBV11-3
clone size: -
D gene: -
CDR3 protein: CASSLEVCGTKKYF
CDR3 DNA: TGTGCCAGCAGCTTAGAAGTCTGCGGGACAAAAAAGTACTTC

J gene: TRBJ1-2
CDR3 length: 14
V gene: TRBV28
clone size: many
D gene: -
CDR3 protein: CASTLGPGGYGYTF
CDR3 DNA: TGTGCCAGCACTCTGGGGCCGGGGGGCTATGGCTACACCTTC

J gene: TRBJ2-1
CDR3 length: 15
V gene: TRBV5-1
clone size: many
D gene: -
CDR3 protein: CASSLGQDSYNEQFF
CDR3 DNA: TGCGCCAGCAGCTTGGGACAGGACTCTTACAATGAGCAGTTCTTC

J gene: TRBJ2-7
CDR3 length: 14
V gene: TRBV6-1
clone size: -
D gene: -
CDR3 protein: CASSEENARPEQYF
CDR3 DNA: TGTGCCAGCAGTGAAGAGAACGCCCGTCCCGAGCAGTACTTC

J gene: TRBJ2-1
CDR3 length: 13
V gene: TRBV11-3
clone size: -
D gene: -
CDR3 protein: CASDASYGDEQFF
CDR3 DNA: TGTGCCAGCGACGCTAGCTACGGGGATGAGCAGTTCTTC

J gene: TRBJ2-3
CDR3 length: 16
V gene: TRBV10-3
clone size: -
D gene: TRBD1
CDR3 protein: CAIGPGSIQGADTQYF
CDR3 DNA: TGTGCCATCGGCCCCGGGTCCATTCAGGGGGCAGACACGCAGTATTTT

J gene: TRBJ2-5
CDR3 length: 12
V gene: TRBV12-3/TRBV12-4
clone size: -
D gene: -
CDR3 protein: CASRQGWGTQYF
CDR3 DNA: TGTGCCAGCAGACAAGGTTGGGGGACTCAGTACTTC

J gene: TRBJ2-4
CDR3 length: 17
V gene: TRBV13
clone size: many
D gene: TRBD2
CDR3 protein: CASSLGPKERGENIQYF
CDR3 DNA: TGTGCCAGCAGCTTAGGGCCCAAAGAACGGGGGGAAAACATTCAGTACTTC

J gene: TRBJ1-2
CDR3 length: 15
V gene: TRBV6-1
clone size: -
D gene: -
CDR3 protein: CASTPRPGGEYGYTF
CDR3 DNA: TGTGCTAGCACCCCTCGCCCTGGGGGGGAGTATGGCTACACCTTC

J gene: TRBJ2-5
CDR3 length: 13
V gene: TRBV6-6
clone size: once
D gene: -
CDR3 protein: CANSYCFGETQYF
CDR3 DNA: TGTGCCAACAGTTACTGCTTTGGGGAGACCCAGTACTTC

J gene: TRBJ2-5
CDR3 length: 13
V gene: TRBV28
clone size: few
D gene: -
CDR3 protein: CASSLWGWETQYF
CDR3 DNA: TGTGCCAGCAGTTTATGGGGTTGGGAGACCCAGTACTTC